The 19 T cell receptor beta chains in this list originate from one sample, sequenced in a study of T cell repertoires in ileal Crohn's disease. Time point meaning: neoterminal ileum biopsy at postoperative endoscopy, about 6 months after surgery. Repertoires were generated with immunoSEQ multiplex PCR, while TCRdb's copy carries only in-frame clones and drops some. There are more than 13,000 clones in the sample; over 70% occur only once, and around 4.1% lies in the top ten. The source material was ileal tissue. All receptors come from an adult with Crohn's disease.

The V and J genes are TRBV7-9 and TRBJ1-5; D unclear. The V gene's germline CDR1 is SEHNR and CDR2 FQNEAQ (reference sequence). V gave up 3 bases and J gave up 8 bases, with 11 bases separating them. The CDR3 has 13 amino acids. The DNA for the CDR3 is TGTGCCAGCAGCTTTGGCGGATGGGAGCCCCAGCATTTT. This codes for CASSFGGWEPQHF.

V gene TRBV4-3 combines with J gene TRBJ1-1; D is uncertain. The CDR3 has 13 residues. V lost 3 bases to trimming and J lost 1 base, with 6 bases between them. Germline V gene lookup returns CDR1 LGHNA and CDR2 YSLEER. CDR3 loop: CASSHQPNTEAFF. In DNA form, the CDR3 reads TGCGCCAGCAGCCACCAGCCGAACACTGAAGCTTTCTTT.

The DNA for the CDR3 is TGTGCCAGCAGCTTAGGGAGGTTTCTGTTCAATGAGCAGTTCTTC. This gives the protein CASSLGRFLFNEQFF. The chain employs TRBV7-2 and TRBJ2-1, with a tentative D call TRBD2 (5 bases). CDR1 and CDR2 (germline): SGHTA, FQGNSA. Trimming cost V 1 base and J 6 bases, with 13 bases left between them. The CDR3 has 15 residues.

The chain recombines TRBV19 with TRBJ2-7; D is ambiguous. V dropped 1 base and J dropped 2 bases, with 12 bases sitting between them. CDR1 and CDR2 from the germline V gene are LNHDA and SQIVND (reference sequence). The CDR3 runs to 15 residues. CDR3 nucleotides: TGTGCCAGTAGTATAGGTGGCGGCCAGCCCTACGAGCAGTACTTC. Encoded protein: CASSIGGGQPYEQYF.

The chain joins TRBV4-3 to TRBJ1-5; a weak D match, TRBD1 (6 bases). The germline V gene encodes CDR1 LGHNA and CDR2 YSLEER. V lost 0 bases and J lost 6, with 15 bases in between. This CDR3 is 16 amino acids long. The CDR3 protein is CASSQDLQGGGQPQHF. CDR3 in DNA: TGCGCCAGCAGCCAAGATTTACAGGGAGGAGGTCAGCCCCAGCATTTT.

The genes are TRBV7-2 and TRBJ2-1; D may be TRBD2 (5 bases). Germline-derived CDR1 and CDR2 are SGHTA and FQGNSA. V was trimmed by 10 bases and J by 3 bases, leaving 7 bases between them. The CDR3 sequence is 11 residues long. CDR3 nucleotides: TGTGCCATCCGGGGCTACAATGAGCAGTTCTTC. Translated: CAIRGYNEQFF.

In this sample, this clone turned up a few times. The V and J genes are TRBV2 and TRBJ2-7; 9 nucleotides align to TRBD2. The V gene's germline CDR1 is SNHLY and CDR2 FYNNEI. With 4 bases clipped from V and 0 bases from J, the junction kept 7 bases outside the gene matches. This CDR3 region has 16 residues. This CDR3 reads CASSAPREGPSYEQYF. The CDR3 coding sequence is TGTGCCAGCAGTGCTCCGCGGGAGGGCCCCTCCTACGAGCAGTACTTC.

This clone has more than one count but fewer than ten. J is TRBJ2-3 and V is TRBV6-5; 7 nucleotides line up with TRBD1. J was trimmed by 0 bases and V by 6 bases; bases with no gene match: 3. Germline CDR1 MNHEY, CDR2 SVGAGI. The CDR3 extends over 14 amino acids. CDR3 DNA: TGTGCCAGCAGCGAGGGGGCTAGCACAGATACGCAGTATTTT. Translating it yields CASSEGASTDTQYF.

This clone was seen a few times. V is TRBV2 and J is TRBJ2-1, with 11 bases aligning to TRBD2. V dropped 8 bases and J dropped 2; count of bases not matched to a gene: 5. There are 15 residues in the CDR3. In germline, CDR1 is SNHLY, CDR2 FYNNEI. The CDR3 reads CASQQLAGAYNEQFF. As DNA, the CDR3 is TGTGCCAGCCAACAACTAGCGGGGGCCTACAATGAGCAGTTCTTC.

This CDR3 reads CASSHLAGGSWGQETQYF. For the CDR3, the DNA is TGTGCCAGCAGCCACCTAGCGGGAGGAAGTTGGGGCCAAGAGACCCAGTACTTC. The chain carries TRBV11-1 and TRBJ2-5, with 11 bases lining up with TRBD2. V lost 5 bases and J lost 1; bases outside the gene matches: 12. The CDR3 length is 18 residues. Germline CDR1 is SGHAT and CDR2 is FQDESV (reference sequence).

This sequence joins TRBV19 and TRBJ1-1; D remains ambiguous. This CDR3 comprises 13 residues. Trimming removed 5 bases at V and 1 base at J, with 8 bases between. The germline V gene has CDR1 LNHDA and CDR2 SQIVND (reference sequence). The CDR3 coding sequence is TGTGCCAGTAGTGGGATCCAGAACACTGAAGCTTTCTTT. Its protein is CASSGIQNTEAFF.

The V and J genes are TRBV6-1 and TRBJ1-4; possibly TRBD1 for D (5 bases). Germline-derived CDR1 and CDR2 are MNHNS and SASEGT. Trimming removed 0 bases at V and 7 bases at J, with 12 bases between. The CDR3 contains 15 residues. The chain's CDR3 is CASSEAWGVGEKLFF. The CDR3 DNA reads TGTGCCAGCAGTGAAGCGTGGGGGGTAGGTGAAAAACTGTTTTTT.

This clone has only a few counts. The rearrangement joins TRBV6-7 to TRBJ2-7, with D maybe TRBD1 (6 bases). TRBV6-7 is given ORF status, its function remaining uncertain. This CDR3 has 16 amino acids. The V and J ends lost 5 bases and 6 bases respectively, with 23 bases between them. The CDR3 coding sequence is TGTGCCAGCAGTCCTCCAATCGACAGGTGGGGCCGCGAGCAGTACTTC. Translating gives CASSPPIDRWGREQYF.

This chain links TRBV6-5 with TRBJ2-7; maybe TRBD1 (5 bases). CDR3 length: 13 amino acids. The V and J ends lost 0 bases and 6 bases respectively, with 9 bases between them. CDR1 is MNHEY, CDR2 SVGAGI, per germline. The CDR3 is CASSYSKGAEQYF. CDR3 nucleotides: TGTGCCAGCAGTTACTCGAAAGGGGCCGAGCAGTACTTC.

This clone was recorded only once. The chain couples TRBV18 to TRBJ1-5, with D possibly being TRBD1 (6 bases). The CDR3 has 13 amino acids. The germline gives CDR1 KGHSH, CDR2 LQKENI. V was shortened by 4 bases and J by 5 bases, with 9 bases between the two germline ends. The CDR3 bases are TGTGCCAGCTCACGGACAGAAGATCAGCCCCAGCATTTT. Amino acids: CASSRTEDQPQHF.

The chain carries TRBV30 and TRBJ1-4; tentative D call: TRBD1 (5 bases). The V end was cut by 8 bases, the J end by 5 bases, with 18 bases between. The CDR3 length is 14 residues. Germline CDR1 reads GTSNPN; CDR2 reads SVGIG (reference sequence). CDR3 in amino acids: CAGDLGLLNEKLFF. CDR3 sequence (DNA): TGTGCCGGAGACCTGGGACTGCTAAATGAAAAACTGTTTTTT.

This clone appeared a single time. The chain's CDR3 is CAISGPDSSYGYTF. For the CDR3, the DNA is TGTGCCATCAGTGGGCCCGACAGTTCCTATGGCTACACCTTC. The chain uses TRBV10-3 and TRBJ1-2; possible D gene TRBD1, 5 bases. Trimming shortened V by 4 bases and J by 4 bases, and 13 bases separated the two germline ends. This CDR3 is built from 14 residues. Germline lookup yields CDR1 ENHRY and CDR2 SYGVKD.

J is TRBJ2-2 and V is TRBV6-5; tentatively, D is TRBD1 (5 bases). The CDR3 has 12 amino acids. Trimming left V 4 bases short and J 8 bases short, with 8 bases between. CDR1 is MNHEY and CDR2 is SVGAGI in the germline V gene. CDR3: CASSLSGGELFF. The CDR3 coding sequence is TGTGCCAGCAGTTTGTCAGGGGGGGAGCTGTTTTTT.

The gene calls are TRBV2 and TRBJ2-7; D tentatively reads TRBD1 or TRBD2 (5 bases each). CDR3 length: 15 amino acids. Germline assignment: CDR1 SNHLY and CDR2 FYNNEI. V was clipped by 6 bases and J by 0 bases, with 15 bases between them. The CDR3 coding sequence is TGTGCCAGCAGCGGTGGGACCCTTAGCTCCTACGAGCAGTACTTC. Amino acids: CASSGGTLSSYEQYF.